This TCR beta chain came from a study of type 1 regulatory T cells. At the level of the study: This in vitro CD4 product, T-allo10, is enriched for Tr1 cells and alloantigen-specific.

The table lists this clonotype with a few counts. MiXCR, run by TCRdb on the reads, gives a single entry per CDR3 protein. Of 80,000 to 100,000 distinct CDR3 sequences in the sample, roughly 30% are singletons; the top ten hold 2.2%. The source material was CD4+ T cells, either the whole sample or a sorted fraction (not recorded which). The clonotype originates from a human donor in good health.

The CDR3 region has the DNA TGTGCCAGCAGTCCGGACAGGGCTAGCGATGAGCAGTTCTTC. It translates to CASSPDRASDEQFF. The chain employs TRBV27 and TRBJ2-1, with 8 bases aligning to TRBD1. The germline gives CDR1 MNHEY, CDR2 SMNVEV (reference sequence). The junction had 8 bases not matched to a gene; V was cut back by 5 bases and J by 8 bases. This CDR3 is 14 amino acids long.